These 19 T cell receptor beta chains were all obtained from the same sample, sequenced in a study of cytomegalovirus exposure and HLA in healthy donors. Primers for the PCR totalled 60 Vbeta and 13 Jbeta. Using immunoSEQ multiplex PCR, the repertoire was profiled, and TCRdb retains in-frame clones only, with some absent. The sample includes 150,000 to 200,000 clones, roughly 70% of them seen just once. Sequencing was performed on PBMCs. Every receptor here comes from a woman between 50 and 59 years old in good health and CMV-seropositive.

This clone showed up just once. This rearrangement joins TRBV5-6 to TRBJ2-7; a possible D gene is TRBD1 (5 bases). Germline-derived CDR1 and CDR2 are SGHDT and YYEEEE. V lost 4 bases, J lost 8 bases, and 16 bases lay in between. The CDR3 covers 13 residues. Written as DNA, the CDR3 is TGTGCCAGCAGCACCGACTTAAGGGGCCAGCAGTACTTC. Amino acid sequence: CASSTDLRGQQYF. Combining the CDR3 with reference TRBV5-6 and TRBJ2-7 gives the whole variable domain DAGVTQSPTHLIKTRGQQVTLRCSPKSGHDTVSWYQQALGQGPQFIFQYYEEEERQRGNFPDRFSGHQFPNYSSELNVNALLLGDSALYLCASSTDLRGQQYFGPGTRLTVT.

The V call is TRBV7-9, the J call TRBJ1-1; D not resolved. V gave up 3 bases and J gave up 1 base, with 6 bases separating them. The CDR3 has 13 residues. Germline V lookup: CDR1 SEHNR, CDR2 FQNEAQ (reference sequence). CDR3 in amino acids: CASSFTANTEAFF. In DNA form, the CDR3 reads TGTGCCAGCAGCTTTACAGCGAACACTGAAGCTTTCTTT.

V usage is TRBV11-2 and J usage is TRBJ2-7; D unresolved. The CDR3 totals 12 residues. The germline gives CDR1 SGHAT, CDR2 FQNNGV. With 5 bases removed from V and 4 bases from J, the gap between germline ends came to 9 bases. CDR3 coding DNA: TGTGCCAGCAGCCCCAACATTTACGAGCAGTACTTC. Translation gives CASSPNIYEQYF.

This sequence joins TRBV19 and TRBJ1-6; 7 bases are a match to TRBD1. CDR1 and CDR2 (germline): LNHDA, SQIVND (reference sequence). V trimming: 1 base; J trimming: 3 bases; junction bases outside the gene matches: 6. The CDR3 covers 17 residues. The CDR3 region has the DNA TGTGCCAGTAGTATAGGGCGCCGGGACAGCTATAATTCACCCCTCCACTTT. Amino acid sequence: CASSIGRRDSYNSPLHF. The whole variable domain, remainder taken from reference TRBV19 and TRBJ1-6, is DGGITQSPKYLFRKEGQNVTLSCEQNLNHDAMYWYRQDPGQGLRLIYYSQIVNDFQKGDIAEGYSVSREKKESFPLTVTSAQKNPTAFYLCASSIGRRDSYNSPLHFGNGTRLTVT.

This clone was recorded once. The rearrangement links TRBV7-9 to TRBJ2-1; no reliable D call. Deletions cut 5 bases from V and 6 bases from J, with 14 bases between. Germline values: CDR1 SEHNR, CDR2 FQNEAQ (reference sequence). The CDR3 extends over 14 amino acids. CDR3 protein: CASSAPPTGNEQFF. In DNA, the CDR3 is TGTGCCAGCAGCGCTCCACCTACGGGCAATGAGCAGTTCTTC.

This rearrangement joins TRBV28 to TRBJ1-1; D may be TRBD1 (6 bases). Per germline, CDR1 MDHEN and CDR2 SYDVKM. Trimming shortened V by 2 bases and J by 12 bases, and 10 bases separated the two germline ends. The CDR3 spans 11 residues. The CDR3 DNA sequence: TGTGCCAGCAGTTTAAGGGGGTTGTCTTTCTTT. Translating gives CASSLRGLSFF.

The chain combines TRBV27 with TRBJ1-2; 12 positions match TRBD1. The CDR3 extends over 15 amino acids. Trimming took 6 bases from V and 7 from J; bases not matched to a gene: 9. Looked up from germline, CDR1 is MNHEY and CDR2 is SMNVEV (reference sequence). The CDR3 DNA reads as TGTGCCAGCAGCCCGGTCGGGACAGGGGGCACTGGCTACACCTTC. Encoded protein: CASSPVGTGGTGYTF.

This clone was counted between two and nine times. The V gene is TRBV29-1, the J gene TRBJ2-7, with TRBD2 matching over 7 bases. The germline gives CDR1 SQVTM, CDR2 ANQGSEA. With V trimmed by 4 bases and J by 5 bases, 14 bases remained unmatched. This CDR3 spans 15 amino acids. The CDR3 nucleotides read TGCAGCGTTGGCCCCTCGGGGGGACCTGGAAACGAGCAGTACTTC. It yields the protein CSVGPSGGPGNEQYF.

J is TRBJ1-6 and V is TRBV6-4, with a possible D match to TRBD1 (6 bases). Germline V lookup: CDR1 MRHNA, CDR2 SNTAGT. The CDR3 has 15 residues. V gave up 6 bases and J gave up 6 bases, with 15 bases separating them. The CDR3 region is CASRPEGGRNSPLHF. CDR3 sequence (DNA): TGTGCCAGCAGACCAGAAGGGGGACGTAATTCACCCCTCCACTTT.

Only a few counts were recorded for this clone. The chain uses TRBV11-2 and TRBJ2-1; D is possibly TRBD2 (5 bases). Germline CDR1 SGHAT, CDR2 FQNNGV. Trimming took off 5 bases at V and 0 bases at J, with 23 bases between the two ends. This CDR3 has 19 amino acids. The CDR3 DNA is TGTGCCAGCAGCCACGGAGGTCTCGGGTCCCGGAGCTCCTACAATGAGCAGTTCTTC. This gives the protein CASSHGGLGSRSSYNEQFF.

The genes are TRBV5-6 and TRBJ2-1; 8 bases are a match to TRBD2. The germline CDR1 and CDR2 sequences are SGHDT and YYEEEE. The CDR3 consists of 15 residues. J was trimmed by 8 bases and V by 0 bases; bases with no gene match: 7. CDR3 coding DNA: TGTGCCAGCAGCTTGGAGTCGGGGGGGCCCGATGAGCAGTTCTTC. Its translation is CASSLESGGPDEQFF.

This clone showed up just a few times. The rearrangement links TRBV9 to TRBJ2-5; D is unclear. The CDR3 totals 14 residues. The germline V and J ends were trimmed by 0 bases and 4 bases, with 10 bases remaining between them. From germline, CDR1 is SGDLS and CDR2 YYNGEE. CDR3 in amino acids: CASSVALSGETQYF. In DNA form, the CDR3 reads TGTGCCAGCAGCGTAGCCCTATCGGGAGAGACCCAGTACTTC. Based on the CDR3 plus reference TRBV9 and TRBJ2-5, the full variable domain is DSGVTQTPKHLITATGQRVTLRCSPRSGDLSVYWYQQSLDQGLQFLIQYYNGEERAKGNILERFSAQQFPDLHSELNLSSLELGDSALYFCASSVALSGETQYFGPGTRLLVL.

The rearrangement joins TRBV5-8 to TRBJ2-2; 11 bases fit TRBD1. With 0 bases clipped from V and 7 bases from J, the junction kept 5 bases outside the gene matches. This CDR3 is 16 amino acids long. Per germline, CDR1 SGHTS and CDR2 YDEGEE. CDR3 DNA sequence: TGTGCCAGCAGCTTGGAAGGGACAGGGGGGCGCGGGGAGCTGTTTTTT. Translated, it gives CASSLEGTGGRGELFF.

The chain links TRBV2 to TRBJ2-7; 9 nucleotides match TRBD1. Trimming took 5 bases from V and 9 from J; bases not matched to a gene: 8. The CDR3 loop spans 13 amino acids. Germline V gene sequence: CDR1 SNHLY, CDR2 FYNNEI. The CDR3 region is CASSPTGGPAQYF. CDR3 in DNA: TGTGCCAGCAGTCCAACAGGGGGCCCCGCGCAGTACTTC.

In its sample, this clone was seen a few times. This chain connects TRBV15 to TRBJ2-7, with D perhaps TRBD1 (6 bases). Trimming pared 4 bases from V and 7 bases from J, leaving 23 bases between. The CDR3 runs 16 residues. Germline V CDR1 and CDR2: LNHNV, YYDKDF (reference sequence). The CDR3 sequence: CATSKKTGGKSAEQYF. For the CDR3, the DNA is TGTGCCACCAGCAAGAAGACAGGAGGAAAGTCCGCAGAGCAGTACTTC.

CDR3 nucleotide sequence: TGTGCCAGCAGCGCCTCGACTAGACAAGAGACCCAGTACTTC. This sequence encodes CASSASTRQETQYF. V usage is TRBV7-2 and J usage is TRBJ2-7; D perhaps matches TRBD2 (6 bases). The closer fit of TRBJ2-5 to the DNA end suggests the J call may be wrong. The germline V gene encodes CDR1 SGHTA and CDR2 FQGNSA. CDR3 size: 14 residues.

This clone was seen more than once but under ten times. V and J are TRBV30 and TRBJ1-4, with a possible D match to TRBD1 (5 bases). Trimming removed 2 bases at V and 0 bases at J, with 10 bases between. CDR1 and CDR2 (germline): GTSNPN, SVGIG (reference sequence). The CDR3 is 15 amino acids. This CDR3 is CAWSMGLSTNEKLFF. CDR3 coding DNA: TGTGCCTGGAGTATGGGACTTTCAACTAATGAAAAACTGTTTTTT.

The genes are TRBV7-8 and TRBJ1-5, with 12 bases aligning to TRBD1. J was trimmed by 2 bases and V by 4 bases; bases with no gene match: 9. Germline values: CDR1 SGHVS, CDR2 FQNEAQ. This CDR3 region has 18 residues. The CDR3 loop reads CASSSRDRGPIGNQPQHF. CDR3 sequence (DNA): TGTGCCAGCAGCTCCCGGGACAGGGGGCCGATAGGCAATCAGCCCCAGCATTTT.

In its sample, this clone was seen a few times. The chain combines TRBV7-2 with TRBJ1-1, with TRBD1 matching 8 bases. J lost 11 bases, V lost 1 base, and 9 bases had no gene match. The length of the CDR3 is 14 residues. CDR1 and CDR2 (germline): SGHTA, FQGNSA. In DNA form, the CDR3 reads TGTGCCAGCAGCTTAGACCAGGGGGCCTCGCGGGCTTTCTTT. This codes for CASSLDQGASRAFF.